This is a list of T cell receptor beta chains from one sample in a study of cytomegalovirus exposure and HLA in healthy donors. Some clones are missing from TCRdb's copy, which holds only in-frame ones; the method was immunoSEQ multiplex PCR. Seen here are over 150,000 clones, under 90% observed once, and the top ten hold 6% to 7.5%. The specimen sequenced was PBMCs. Every receptor here comes from a young man in good health and CMV-seropositive. The CDR3 runs from the conserved cysteine through the conserved F or W.

TRBJ1-1 TRBV6-5 CASSLDMNTEAFF
TRBJ2-2 TRBV11-3 CASSSSSGHANTGELFF
TRBJ2-1 TRBV29-1 CSVEGLAGGPGGDEQFF
TRBJ1-1 TRBV5-1 CASSKTGVGWAEAFF
TRBJ1-1 TRBV6-1 CASRFTGENTEAFF
TRBJ1-1 TRBV9 CASSLRQATEAFF
TRBJ1-6 TRBV5-4 CASSLEFGTGTLHF
TRBJ2-5 TRBV5-6 CASSLAARPGLGQETQYF
TRBJ2-7 TRBV7-9 CASSQGLAGGYEQYF
TRBJ1-1 TRBV5-1 CASSWGTGEAFF
TRBJ1-1 TRBV7-2 CASSLRAVEAFF
TRBJ2-1 TRBV7-2 CASSRGLAGGNEQFF
TRBJ1-5 TRBV10-3 CAISESGTGGAELGQPQHF
TRBJ1-4 TRBV6-6 CASSYAPGAWGEKLFF
TRBJ2-5 TRBV28 CASSFMRTQETQYF
TRBJ2-2 TRBV7-9 CSSSLAGGGGELFF
TRBJ1-2 TRBV5-6 CASSLEGRGGYTF
TRBJ2-1 TRBV5-6 CASSPHGSYNEQFF
TRBJ1-2 TRBV19 CASSIPGRGNYGYTF
TRBJ2-1 TRBV7-9 CASSLSVGLRENEQFF
TRBJ2-3 TRBV5-1 CASRRGTGTSITDTQYF
TRBJ2-1 TRBV19 CASSIKGQHHGGSGYNEQFF
TRBJ2-5 TRBV11-2 CASSFRETQYF
TRBJ1-1 TRBV6-5 CATVRGAFTEAFF
TRBJ2-1 TRBV5-4 CASRLAGGAEQFF
TRBJ2-6 TRBV11-2 CASSLGQATSGANVLTF
TRBJ2-1 TRBV29-1 CSVVGQVSYNEQFF
TRBJ2-3 TRBV7-2 CASSFPIPSGRAGGDTQYF
TRBJ2-7 TRBV4-3 CASSPRRGPSYEQYF
TRBJ1-1 TRBV4-1 CASSHNSIGGGTEAFF
TRBJ2-1 TRBV25-1 CASSEFASGGLGADEQFF
TRBJ1-4 TRBV11-3 CASSPGGARSAEKLFF
TRBJ1-1 TRBV6-6 CASSYERVGMTEAFF
TRBJ2-2 TRBV7-9 CASSFGTGNTGELFF
TRBJ1-3 TRBV6-5 CASSRTGVSGNTIYF
TRBJ2-7 TRBV5-6 CASSASGTGLREQYF
TRBJ2-2 TRBV30 CAWETDRGSGELFF
TRBJ2-1 TRBV5-1 CASSLEVLRDNEQFF
TRBJ2-3 TRBV5-6 CASSLIGRATDTQYF
TRBJ2-5 TRBV4-1 CASSQSGTSAPGTQYF
TRBJ2-7 TRBV4-1 CASSQYLSGPGTIYEQYF
TRBJ1-1 TRBV7-9 CASSLFQGITEAFF
TRBJ1-6 TRBV2 CASRMDRGDNSPLHF
TRBJ2-2 TRBV7-9 CASTLTVGTGDGELFF
TRBJ1-1 TRBV21-1 CASSTRTANTEAFF
TRBJ2-1 TRBV2 CASRGDYNEQFF
TRBJ1-2 TRBV27 CASRPTTGASNYYYGYTF
TRBJ2-2 TRBV2 CASSSGLAGANTGELFF
TRBJ2-1 TRBV7-6 CASSFGLEQFF
- TRBV27 CASSPGQGYEQYF
- TRBV5-4 CASSLGRDRDSDEQYF
TRBJ2-3 TRBV7-3 CASSLMTDSDTQYF
TRBJ2-5 TRBV2 CASGGISGRQETQYF
TRBJ1-1 TRBV19 CASKQQGTEAFF
TRBJ1-4 TRBV7-9 CASSLNRADEKLFF
TRBJ2-2 TRBV5-1 CASSWRVSDGTGELFF
TRBJ2-1 TRBV15 CATSRGLGGRGNEQFF